This TCR beta chain derives from a study of shared clonotypes between healthy human individuals. The study separated CD4+ cells into CD45RA+ naive and CD45RA-negative memory subsets. TCRdb's table, derived via immunoSEQ multiplex PCR, lists solely in-frame clones and lacks some. The sample carries under 850,000 clones, approximately 77% recorded once. CDR1 is MDHEN and CDR2 is SYDVKM in the germline V gene. The CDR3 loop spans 14 amino acids. V lost 8 bases and J 4 bases, leaving 17 bases between the germline ends. The specimen sequenced was memory CD4+ T cells sorted from blood. Described subset: CD45RA-negative fraction. The chain is built from TRBV28 and TRBJ1-2, with D possibly being TRBD1 (6 bases). The clonotype was recovered from a woman aged 25-40 years in good health. In nucleotides, the CDR3 is TGTGCCAGCTCGGGGGGGCAGGCCCTCTATGGCTACACCTTC. Translating it yields CASSGGQALYGYTF.